Each of the 24 T cell receptor beta chains below was sequenced from the same sample in a study of blood T cell repertoires in COVID-19 (dated by TCRdb to the early 2020s). The library was made by the immunoSEQ multiplex PCR assay. TCRdb limited this immuneACCESS table to in-frame rearrangements with V and J called. A share of clones is missing; checked studies link under half to unresolved V genes, and the rest is unexplained. This sample holds some 80,000 clones; roughly 85% were observed only once. The top ten clonotypes cover 9.6% of the sample. The material sequenced was peripheral blood. The source of these receptors is a man in his fifties or sixties with COVID-19, enrolled during active disease.

The sample holds a few counts of this clone. The chain joins TRBV29-1 to TRBJ2-7; TRBD1 matches at 7 bases. The V gene's germline CDR1 is SQVTM and CDR2 ANQGSEA. V trimming: 4 bases; J trimming: 1 base; junction bases outside the gene matches: 4. The CDR3 has 13 residues. The CDR3 here is CSVGAQGSYEQYF. CDR3 DNA sequence: TGCAGCGTTGGCGCACAGGGGTCCTACGAGCAGTACTTC.

In its sample, this clone was seen once. This chain links TRBV5-8 with TRBJ2-3, with 12 bases fitting TRBD2. CDR1 and CDR2 from the germline V gene are SGHTS and YDEGEE. Unmatched junction bases numbered 3, after V lost 4 bases and J lost 0 bases. The CDR3 length is 16 residues. This chain's CDR3 is CASSLGTSGSTDTQYF. The CDR3 coding sequence is TGTGCCAGCAGCCTAGGGACTAGCGGGAGCACAGATACGCAGTATTTT.

CDR3 nucleotides: TGCGCCAGCGCTCGAGGGGGTGTCAATGAGCAGTTCTTC. Amino acid sequence: CASARGGVNEQFF. This rearrangement joins TRBV4-1 to TRBJ2-1, with D possibly matching TRBD1 (6 bases). The V and J ends lost 8 bases and 6 bases respectively, with 14 bases between them. The length of the CDR3 is 13 residues. CDR1 is MGHRA and CDR2 is YSYEKL in the germline V gene.

The rearrangement joins TRBV29-1 to TRBJ2-5; TRBD2 aligns across 7 bases. The germline V gene has CDR1 SQVTM and CDR2 ANQGSEA. The CDR3 covers 14 residues. V trimming: 4 bases; J trimming: 4 bases; junction bases outside the gene matches: 9. In nucleotides, the CDR3 is TGCAGCGTTGGAACTAGCGTAAACCTAGAGACCCAGTACTTC. Amino acid sequence: CSVGTSVNLETQYF.

The chain joins TRBV10-3 to TRBJ1-2; tentatively, D is TRBD1 (6 bases). The CDR3 is 16 residues long. The V end was cut by 0 bases, the J end by 2 bases, with 13 bases between. Germline CDR1 is ENHRY and CDR2 is SYGVKD. The CDR3 DNA reads as TGTGCCATCAGTGAGTCGATTGGGGGCGCGAACTATGGCTACACCTTC. The encoded protein is CAISESIGGANYGYTF.

The V gene is TRBV19, the J gene TRBJ1-5, with a weak D call TRBD1 (5 bases). Germline loops: CDR1 LNHDA, CDR2 SQIVND (reference sequence). V gave up 9 bases and J gave up 1 base, with 16 bases separating them. The length of the CDR3 is 15 residues. The CDR3 DNA is TGTGCCAGCTACGCCGGGGGTCGGAGCAATCAGCCCCAGCATTTT. Its protein is CASYAGGRSNQPQHF.

This clone was seen only once. The rearrangement links TRBV30 to TRBJ1-6, with D maybe TRBD1 (6 bases). Trimming cost V 0 bases and J 6 bases, with 9 bases left between them. Germline CDR1 GTSNPN, CDR2 SVGIG (reference sequence). This CDR3 contains 14 residues. The CDR3 bases are TGTGCCTGGAGTGTAGCAGGGGTTAATTCACCCCTCCACTTT. Protein sequence: CAWSVAGVNSPLHF. The variable domain in full, with the rest retrieved from reference TRBV30 and TRBJ1-6, is SQTIHQWPATLVQPVGSPLSLECTVEGTSNPNLYWYRQAAGRGLQLLFYSVGIGQISSEVPQNLSASRPQDRQFILSSKKLLLSDSGFYLCAWSVAGVNSPLHFGNGTRLTVT.

In its sample, this clone was seen a few times. The V gene is TRBV25-1, the J gene TRBJ1-4; D is ambiguous. This CDR3 has 13 residues. Looked up from germline, CDR1 is MGHDK and CDR2 is SYGVNS. V lost 7 bases to trimming and J lost 3 bases, with 9 bases between them. The CDR3 region is CASNEGANEKLFF. Here the CDR3 DNA reads TGTGCCAGCAACGAGGGTGCTAATGAAAAACTGTTTTTT.

This clone was observed once. The gene calls are TRBV28 and TRBJ2-7; TRBD1 is a possible D gene (5 bases). In germline, CDR1 is MDHEN, CDR2 SYDVKM. Between the trimmed V and J ends, which lost 6 bases and 1 base, there was a span of 13 bases. This CDR3 region has 14 residues. The CDR3 loop is CASSPRVVSYEQYF. In DNA, the CDR3 is TGTGCCAGCAGCCCCAGGGTGGTTTCCTACGAGCAGTACTTC.

This chain joins TRBV6-5 and TRBJ1-2, with D maybe TRBD1 (5 bases). The CDR3 runs 14 residues. The V gene's germline CDR1 is MNHEY and CDR2 SVGAGI. V lost 6 bases and J lost 7, with 18 bases in between. The CDR3 here is CASSPLQGSGGYTF. Written as DNA, the CDR3 is TGTGCCAGCAGCCCCTTGCAGGGCAGTGGTGGCTACACCTTC.

The chain employs TRBV11-2 and TRBJ2-1; 7 bases match TRBD2. Germline CDR1 is SGHAT and CDR2 is FQNNGV. The CDR3 has 15 amino acids. V shed 5 bases and J 0 bases; nucleotides not matched to a gene: 4. The CDR3 nucleotides read TGTGCCAGCAGCCCTGGGACTATCTCCTACAATGAGCAGTTCTTC. It encodes CASSPGTISYNEQFF.

This clone was seen a single time. The chain joins TRBV20-1 to TRBJ2-1; 12 bases match TRBD2. The CDR3 covers 15 residues. The V segment lost 3 bases and the J segment 7 bases; nucleotides outside the gene matches: 7. The V gene's germline CDR1 is DFQATT and CDR2 SNEGSKA (reference sequence). CDR3 bases: TGCAGTGCTAGTGTTCTAGCGGGAGGGCCAAATGAGCAGTTCTTC. Its translation is CSASVLAGGPNEQFF.

The rearrangement uses TRBV9 and TRBJ2-5, with D perhaps TRBD1 (5 bases). The length of the CDR3 is 13 residues. Trimming cost V 2 bases and J 5 bases, with 10 bases left between them. CDR1 SGDLS and CDR2 YYNGEE come from the germline V gene. CDR3 bases: TGTGCCAGCAGCGTTAGGGCAGGGGAGACCCAGTACTTC. Its protein product is CASSVRAGETQYF.

This clone was seen just once. J is TRBJ2-2 and V is TRBV9, with a weak D call TRBD2 (5 bases). Germline assignment: CDR1 SGDLS and CDR2 YYNGEE. The V end lost 4 bases, the J end lost 2 bases, and 15 bases lay between the germline ends. This CDR3 has 16 amino acids. CDR3 nucleotide sequence: TGTGCCAGCAGCCCGAGGCAGGAGGCAAACACCGGGGAGCTGTTTTTT. Residues: CASSPRQEANTGELFF.

The rearrangement joins TRBV10-3 to TRBJ2-2; D possibly corresponds to TRBD2 (7 bases). Germline V CDR1 and CDR2: ENHRY, SYGVKD. V lost 3 bases to trimming and J lost 0 bases, with 14 bases between them. The CDR3 is made up of 17 amino acids. As DNA, the CDR3 is TGTGCCATCAGTGAATCCTCGGGGGGCGCGAACACCGGGGAGCTGTTTTTT. This gives the protein CAISESSGGANTGELFF.

CDR3 sequence (DNA): TGTGCCAGCAGTTTTGAGTTGCGGGAAGGCTACACCTTC. It yields the protein CASSFELREGYTF. The genes are TRBV12-3 or TRBV12-4 and TRBJ1-2; no firm D call. V shed 3 bases and J shed 8 bases, with 13 bases lying between them. The CDR3 loop spans 13 amino acids.

This chain uses TRBV11-2 with TRBJ2-1, with 10 nucleotides matching TRBD2. The CDR3 runs to 16 residues. Germline CDR1 SGHAT, CDR2 FQNNGV. V shed 3 bases, J shed 7 bases, and the junction held 9 bases outside the gene matches. The CDR3 reads CASSFRLAGVGNEQFF. CDR3 DNA: TGTGCCAGCAGCTTCAGACTAGCGGGCGTCGGAAATGAGCAGTTCTTC.

The V call is TRBV10-3, the J call TRBJ1-5; possibly TRBD1 for D (5 bases). This CDR3 has 14 residues. With 3 bases removed from V and 0 bases from J, the gap between germline ends came to 6 bases. Germline loops: CDR1 ENHRY, CDR2 SYGVKD. The CDR3 reads CAISDQGSNQPQHF. The CDR3 DNA is TGTGCCATCAGTGACCAGGGTAGCAATCAGCCCCAGCATTTT.

The chain joins TRBV13 to TRBJ2-3, with 9 bases lining up with TRBD2. The trim removed 0 bases at V and 6 bases at J, leaving 1 base unmatched. Germline V gene data show CDR1 as PRHDT and CDR2 as FYEKMQ (reference sequence). CDR3 length equals 14 residues. The CDR3 sequence: CASSLGLAGDTQYF. Written as DNA, the CDR3 is TGTGCCAGCAGCTTAGGGCTAGCGGGGGATACGCAGTATTTT.

CDR3 nucleotide sequence: TGTGCCAGCAGCTTACCGCGGGATGGGGGTAATGAGCAGTTCTTC. Protein sequence: CASSLPRDGGNEQFF. The chain carries TRBV11-3 and TRBJ2-1; tentatively, D is TRBD2 (6 bases). The V gene lost 2 bases and the J gene lost 7 bases, with 15 bases spanning the gap. CDR3 size: 15 residues. CDR1 is SGHNT, CDR2 YENEEA, per germline. The complete variable domain, with remaining parts taken from reference TRBV11-3 and TRBJ2-1, reads EAGVVQSPRYKIIEKKQPVAFWCNPISGHNTLYWYLQNLGQGPELLIRYENEEAVDDSQLPKDRFSAERLKGVDSTLKIQPAELGDSAVYLCASSLPRDGGNEQFFGPGTRLTVL.

A few counts support this clone. This rearrangement joins TRBV13 to TRBJ2-5; 8 nucleotides line up with TRBD2. Germline loops: CDR1 PRHDT, CDR2 FYEKMQ (reference sequence). V lost 0 bases, J lost 5 bases, and 8 bases stayed unmatched. There are 16 residues in the CDR3. The CDR3 protein is CASSLGSSGPGETQYF. CDR3 nucleotide sequence: TGTGCCAGCAGCTTAGGATCTAGCGGGCCCGGGGAGACCCAGTACTTC.

The chain couples TRBV5-1 to TRBJ2-7, with a possible D match to TRBD2 (7 bases). The CDR3 spans 13 residues. Trimming took off 4 bases at V and 6 bases at J, with 14 bases between the two ends. Germline lookup yields CDR1 SGHRS and CDR2 YFSETQ. CDR3 sequence reads: CASSPGGSGEQYF. The CDR3, as DNA: TGCGCCAGCAGCCCGGGGGGCAGCGGCGAGCAGTACTTC. The entire variable domain, with the rest obtained from reference TRBV5-1 and TRBJ2-7, is as follows: KAGVTQTPRYLIKTRGQQVTLSCSPISGHRSVSWYQQTPGQGLQFLFEYFSETQRNKGNFPGRFSGRQFSNSRSEMNVSTLELGDSALYLCASSPGGSGEQYFGPGTRLTVT.

The rearrangement joins TRBV11-1 to TRBJ1-3; TRBD1 matches 7 bases. The length of the CDR3 is 14 residues. In germline, CDR1 is SGHAT, CDR2 FQDESV (reference sequence). Trimming took 8 bases from V and 0 from J; bases not matched to a gene: 4. The CDR3 DNA follows: TGTGCCAGCGGACAGGATCCCTCTGGAAACACCATATATTTT. Its protein product is CASGQDPSGNTIYF.

The rearrangement uses TRBV12-3 or TRBV12-4 and TRBJ1-4, with TRBD1 matching over 7 bases. CDR3 length: 13 residues. Unmatched junction bases numbered 8, after V lost 6 bases and J lost 10 bases. CDR3 in amino acids: CASRTDRELKLFF. DNA for the CDR3: TGTGCCAGCAGGACCGACAGGGAGCTAAAACTGTTTTTT.